This T cell receptor beta chain was captured in a study of T-cell reconstitution after alpha-beta-depleted transplantation in children. Preparing the TCRbeta library involved the use of unique molecular identifiers. MiXCR, applied by TCRdb to the PCR reads, yields one record per CDR3 protein. This sample has about 980,000 distinct CDR3 sequences, with about 29% found just once. Regarding this clonotype: Its cognate antigen is unknown.

Whole-study findings and limits: Several patients had high TCRbeta diversity at day 60; it came from surviving recipient T cells and thymic progenitors. Newly generated T cells supplied most T-cell counts and diversity one year post-transplant.

CDR3 length: 15 amino acids. Germline V CDR1 and CDR2: DFQATT, SNEGSKA (reference sequence). Trimming stripped 5 bases from V and 5 bases from J, with 19 bases between. The J gene is TRBJ2-1, the V gene TRBV20-1, with D perhaps given as TRBD1 or TRBD2 (5 bases each). Source: PBMCs, mostly from graft donor cells, taken 360 days after TCRalphabeta/CD19-depleted stem cell transplant. This clonotype originated in a boy less than two years old who had a stem cell transplant for SCID, so the T cells may come from the graft donor. CDR3 DNA sequence: TGCAGTGCTCGGGCCCCGGGGCCTTATGACAATGAGCAGTTCTTC. This sequence encodes CSARAPGPYDNEQFF.